This T cell receptor beta chain comes out of a study of blood T cell repertoires in COVID-19. Study overall: Sources were T cells, B-cell-depleted T cells, or PBMCs; the material itself was cDNA or gDNA.

The germline CDR1 and CDR2 sequences are MNHEY and SMNVEV (reference sequence). The CDR3 sequence is 15 residues long. V was cut by 5 bases and J by 3 bases, with 16 bases left in between. There are a few counts of this clone. Using immunoSEQ multiplex PCR, the repertoire was profiled, and TCRdb retains in-frame clones only, with some absent. The profile shows around 37,000 clones, about 90% of them singletons. The material sequenced was peripheral blood. The chain recombines TRBV27 with TRBJ1-1, with D perhaps TRBD1 (5 bases). The receptor comes from a man aged 60 to 75 with acute or convalescent COVID-19. In DNA, the CDR3 is TGTGCCAGCAGTAACCCCAGGGTTCAGGACACTGAAGCTTTCTTT. Its protein is CASSNPRVQDTEAFF.